These 32 T cell receptor beta chains were sequenced from one sample in a study of blood T cell repertoires in COVID-19. The method was immunoSEQ multiplex PCR; TCRdb's version includes in-frame clones alone and lacks a portion of them. Of about 140,000 clones listed, around 90% are singletons. The sequencing sample was made of peripheral blood. These receptor sequences come from a human donor with COVID-19, enrolled during active disease. The donor label of this sample is uncertain.

The chain links TRBV3-1 (or the pseudogene TRBV3-2) to TRBJ2-7; 8 bases map to TRBD1. The CDR3 covers 15 residues. Germline CDR1 and CDR2: LGHDT and YNNKEL (reference sequence). V shed 2 bases and J 2 bases; nucleotides not matched to a gene: 5. The DNA for the CDR3 is TGTGCCAGCAGCCAACCGGGACAGGCAACCTACGAGCAGTACTTC. It yields the protein CASSQPGQATYEQYF.

V usage is TRBV4-2 and J usage is TRBJ1-2; 7 bases align to TRBD1. With V trimmed by 1 base and J by 1 base, 3 bases remained unmatched. CDR1 is LGHNA and CDR2 is YNFKEQ in the germline V gene. The CDR3 has 15 amino acids. The CDR3 here is CASSQGRGNNYGYTF. CDR3 coding DNA: TGTGCCAGCAGCCAAGGCAGGGGGAATAACTATGGCTACACCTTC.

The genes are TRBV11-3 and TRBJ2-1; 10 bases align to TRBD1. CDR3 size: 16 residues. Germline CDR1 SGHNT, CDR2 YENEEA. V lost 5 bases, J lost 7 bases, and 11 bases stayed unmatched. The CDR3 loop reads CASSPSGTGDGNEQFF. The CDR3 DNA sequence: TGTGCCAGCAGCCCGTCGGGGACAGGGGATGGGAATGAGCAGTTCTTC.

A remark on this clone: Relative to the germline gene, one junction end is altered; a read error may explain this. The V call is TRBV5-1, the J call TRBJ2-1; no definite D call. Germline CDR1 reads SGHRS; CDR2 reads YFSETQ. The length of the CDR3 is 15 residues. Here the CDR3 reads CASRLSGTFLREQFF. The DNA of the CDR3 is TGCGCCAGCCGCTTAAGTGGCACCTTCCTCCGTGAGCAGTTCTTC.

The rearrangement links TRBV2 to TRBJ2-1; D is perhaps TRBD2 (6 bases). Deletions cut 8 bases from V and 9 bases from J, with 17 bases between. Germline CDR1 reads SNHLY; CDR2 reads FYNNEI. The CDR3 is made up of 13 amino acids. CDR3 loop: CASRTEVEGEQFF. The CDR3 DNA is TGTGCCAGCCGAACGGAGGTGGAGGGTGAGCAGTTCTTC.

The chain joins TRBV28 to TRBJ1-6, with 8 bases identical to TRBD1. Germline CDR1 is MDHEN and CDR2 is SYDVKM. The CDR3 totals 15 residues. V shed 6 bases, J shed 7 bases, and the junction held 8 bases outside the gene matches. CDR3 sequence reads: CASRAGTGGNSPLHF. The CDR3 coding sequence is TGTGCCAGCAGGGCCGGGACAGGAGGCAATTCACCCCTCCACTTT.

V usage is TRBV11-1 and J usage is TRBJ1-1; possibly TRBD1 for D (5 bases). CDR1 SGHAT and CDR2 FQDESV come from the germline V gene (reference sequence). The CDR3 is made up of 13 amino acids. The germline V and J ends were trimmed by 0 bases and 6 bases, with 8 bases remaining between them. CDR3 region: CASSLAQGPEAFF. The CDR3 DNA reads TGTGCCAGCAGCTTAGCGCAGGGCCCTGAAGCTTTCTTT.

The chain combines TRBV25-1 with TRBJ1-2, with D possibly TRBD1 on 5 matching bases. Germline V gene sequence: CDR1 MGHDK, CDR2 SYGVNS. The CDR3 is 13 amino acids. V gave up 1 base and J gave up 3 bases, with 6 bases separating them. This chain's CDR3 is CASSELGDYGYTF. The CDR3 DNA is TGTGCCAGCAGTGAATTAGGGGACTATGGCTACACCTTC.

The V and J genes are TRBV27 and TRBJ1-4; tentative D call: TRBD1 (5 bases). Germline values: CDR1 MNHEY, CDR2 SMNVEV (reference sequence). The CDR3 loop spans 17 amino acids. V was pared by 2 bases and J by 4 bases, with 17 bases between. CDR3 nucleotide sequence: TGTGCCAGCAGTTTAAAGGGGTGGCAGAGAAGTAATGAAAAACTGTTTTTT. It yields the protein CASSLKGWQRSNEKLFF.

The genes are TRBV4-1 and TRBJ2-1; a possible D gene is TRBD2 (7 bases). Germline V gene sequence: CDR1 MGHRA, CDR2 YSYEKL. The CDR3 is 19 residues long. V was clipped by 0 bases and J by 5 bases, with 23 bases between them. This CDR3 reads CASSQDNLGGVRHHNEQFF. For the CDR3, the DNA is TGCGCCAGCAGCCAAGATAATTTAGGGGGGGTCAGACATCACAATGAGCAGTTCTTC.

This chain connects TRBV19 to TRBJ2-5; 8 bases agree with TRBD1. The CDR3 runs 13 residues. After removal of 8 bases from V and 5 bases from J, the junction contained 7 bases not matched to a gene. Germline values: CDR1 LNHDA, CDR2 SQIVND (reference sequence). DNA of the CDR3: TGTGCCAGTGGGACAGGTACATGGGAGACCCAGTACTTC. It specifies CASGTGTWETQYF.

The CDR3, as DNA: TGTGCCAGCTCGTCACAATCAGGATCTGGGGCCAACGTCCTGACTTTC. Translation gives CASSSQSGSGANVLTF. V gene TRBV18 combines with J gene TRBJ2-6; the D is unclear. Germline lookup yields CDR1 KGHSH and CDR2 LQKENI. Between the trimmed V and J ends, which lost 6 bases and 1 base, there was a span of 13 bases. The CDR3 runs 16 residues.

The genes are TRBV7-9 and TRBJ2-5; 9 bases line up with TRBD1. Looked up from germline, CDR1 is SEHNR and CDR2 is FQNEAQ (reference sequence). CDR3 length equals 15 residues. V dropped 5 bases and J dropped 5; count of bases not matched to a gene: 9. The CDR3 region is CASSPGDRDWETQYF. CDR3 sequence (DNA): TGTGCCAGCAGCCCTGGGGACAGGGATTGGGAGACCCAGTACTTC.

The chain joins TRBV24-1 to TRBJ2-5; perhaps TRBD2 as D (5 bases). Germline V gene lookup returns CDR1 KGHDR and CDR2 SFDVKD. The ends were cut back, 3 bases at V and 5 bases at J, with 15 bases in the middle. The CDR3 spans 15 residues. The CDR3 loop is CATSDPRSGGETQYF. The CDR3 DNA is TGTGCCACCAGTGATCCGCGCTCGGGCGGGGAGACCCAGTACTTC.

V and J are TRBV19 and TRBJ1-2; 7 positions match TRBD1. CDR3 length equals 15 residues. Germline CDR1 and CDR2: LNHDA and SQIVND (reference sequence). Trimming took 0 bases from V and 2 from J; bases not matched to a gene: 3. CDR3: CASSIDLTGNYGYTF. CDR3 in DNA: TGTGCCAGTAGTATAGATCTGACAGGGAACTATGGCTACACCTTC.

J is TRBJ2-7 and V is TRBV12-5; a weak D match, TRBD1 (5 bases). CDR1 and CDR2 (germline): LGHNT, FRNRAP. V lost 0 bases to trimming and J lost 6 bases, with 12 bases between them. The CDR3 totals 14 residues. The CDR3 nucleotides are TGTGCTAGTGGTTTGGTTCCAGGGATTCCCGAGCAGTACTTC. The encoded protein is CASGLVPGIPEQYF.

J is TRBJ2-3 and V is TRBV5-1, with TRBD1 matching over 7 bases. V trimming: 0 bases; J trimming: 2 bases; junction bases outside the gene matches: 9. The length of the CDR3 is 17 residues. Germline V lookup: CDR1 SGHRS, CDR2 YFSETQ. The CDR3 loop is CASSLGSSGQNTDTQYF. The CDR3 bases are TGCGCCAGCAGCTTGGGCTCTTCGGGACAGAACACAGATACGCAGTATTTT.

This clone was picked up one time. The chain is built from TRBV6-5 and TRBJ1-2; a weak D match, TRBD1 (5 bases). The CDR3 extends over 14 amino acids. The germline V and J ends were trimmed by 2 bases and 4 bases, with 11 bases remaining between them. In germline, CDR1 is MNHEY, CDR2 SVGAGI. In DNA, the CDR3 is TGTGCCAGCAGTTACGGGACGCGGGGCTATGGCTACACCTTC. Amino acid sequence: CASSYGTRGYGYTF.

V and J are TRBV19 and TRBJ2-2; D is undetermined. Germline V gene data show CDR1 as LNHDA and CDR2 as SQIVND (reference sequence). The CDR3 sequence is 13 residues long. Trimming shortened V by 4 bases and J by 9 bases, and 12 bases separated the two germline ends. CDR3 DNA sequence: TGTGCCAGTAGTAGCGACTTGCACCGGGAGCTGTTTTTT. The encoded protein is CASSSDLHRELFF.

J is TRBJ2-7 and V is TRBV12-3 or TRBV12-4; possible D gene TRBD2, 5 bases. CDR3 length: 13 amino acids. Deletions cut 5 bases from V and 3 bases from J, with 11 bases between. CDR3 sequence: CASSPRADYEQYF. CDR3 nucleotides: TGTGCCAGCAGTCCGAGGGCAGACTACGAGCAGTACTTC.

The gene calls are TRBV12-5 and TRBJ2-1; possible D gene TRBD2, 6 bases. Trimming cost V 4 bases and J 2 bases, with 12 bases left between them. CDR1 and CDR2 from the germline V gene are LGHNT and FRNRAP. The CDR3 contains 15 residues. CDR3 nucleotides: TGTGCTAGTGGTTGGGGACCGGGGGCCTACAATGAGCAGTTCTTC. Its protein product is CASGWGPGAYNEQFF.

The rearrangement uses TRBV19 and TRBJ1-5; D unclear. V lost 5 bases, J lost 6 bases, and 20 bases lay in between. CDR1 is LNHDA, CDR2 SQIVND, per germline (reference sequence). The CDR3 is made up of 16 amino acids. The CDR3 coding sequence is TGTGCCAGTAGTTTCGAGGGCGTGAGTCCTGGTCAGCCCCAGCATTTT. Protein product: CASSFEGVSPGQPQHF.

This clone has only one observation. This CDR3 reads CASSFGTSGRYYEQYF. The CDR3 DNA follows: TGTGCCAGCAGCTTCGGGACTAGCGGGAGGTACTACGAGCAGTACTTC. The chain combines TRBV11-2 with TRBJ2-7; TRBD2 matches at 15 bases. The CDR3 runs 16 residues. Per germline, CDR1 SGHAT and CDR2 FQNNGV. V shed 3 bases and J 3 bases; nucleotides not matched to a gene: 3.

The J gene is TRBJ1-2, the V gene TRBV3-1 (or the pseudogene TRBV3-2); D gene ambiguous. CDR3 length: 14 amino acids. Germline lookup yields CDR1 LGHDT and CDR2 YNNKEL (reference sequence). With 4 bases removed from V and 8 bases from J, the gap between germline ends came to 17 bases. CDR3 coding DNA: TGTGCCAGCAGCCGCGCTCCTGGAGAGACGGGCTACACCTTC. It encodes CASSRAPGETGYTF.

The chain uses TRBV11-3 and TRBJ1-1; D may be TRBD1 (5 bases). This CDR3 comprises 15 residues. The V end lost 5 bases, the J end lost 1 base, and 14 bases lay between the germline ends. Germline CDR1 reads SGHNT; CDR2 reads YENEEA. DNA of the CDR3: TGTGCCAGCAGCCCTCTGGGGGGATCGAACACTGAAGCTTTCTTT. Its translation is CASSPLGGSNTEAFF.

The V call is TRBV11-2, the J call TRBJ2-4, with TRBD1 matching 7 bases. Germline V gene lookup returns CDR1 SGHAT and CDR2 FQNNGV. Germline trimming cut 5 bases from V and 5 bases from J; bases unmatched to any gene: 9. The CDR3 length is 15 residues. CDR3 sequence reads: CASSHVRQGENIQYF. In DNA, the CDR3 is TGTGCCAGCAGCCACGTCAGACAGGGCGAAAACATTCAGTACTTC.

This chain uses TRBV7-8 with TRBJ1-6, with 10 bases matching TRBD1. V shed 1 base and J 8 bases; nucleotides not matched to a gene: 2. The CDR3 is made up of 15 amino acids. Germline CDR1 is SGHVS and CDR2 is FQNEAQ. CDR3 in amino acids: CASSLVGTGDSPLHF. DNA of the CDR3: TGTGCCAGCAGCTTAGTCGGGACAGGGGATTCACCCCTCCACTTT.

V usage is TRBV5-1 and J usage is TRBJ2-3, with D possibly being TRBD2 (7 bases). V dropped 2 bases and J dropped 0 bases, with 16 bases sitting between them. This CDR3 comprises 17 residues. The germline V gene encodes CDR1 SGHRS and CDR2 YFSETQ. CDR3 sequence (DNA): TGCGCCAGCAGCTTAGGCGGGGGCAGCCCTAGCACAGATACGCAGTATTTT. Translated, it gives CASSLGGGSPSTDTQYF.

This rearrangement joins TRBV4-1 to TRBJ2-3; TRBD2 aligns across 7 bases. The germline CDR1 and CDR2 sequences are MGHRA and YSYEKL. The CDR3 is made up of 15 amino acids. The J segment lost 4 bases and the V segment lost 4 bases, leaving 8 bases of the junction unmatched. The CDR3 protein is CASSLLAGASDTQYF. In nucleotides, the CDR3 is TGCGCCAGCAGCCTCTTGGCGGGAGCCTCAGATACGCAGTATTTT.

The genes are TRBV11-2 and TRBJ2-6; D gene uncertain. The CDR3 runs to 15 residues. In germline, CDR1 is SGHAT, CDR2 FQNNGV. V shed 2 bases and J shed 3 bases, with 8 bases lying between them. CDR3 loop: CASSLLERGANVLTF. DNA of the CDR3: TGTGCCAGCAGCTTATTAGAACGTGGGGCCAACGTCCTGACTTTC.

The chain links TRBV25-1 to TRBJ1-5; 7 bases match TRBD1. CDR3 length equals 16 residues. Germline CDR1 reads MGHDK; CDR2 reads SYGVNS. The V segment lost 4 bases and the J segment 0 bases; nucleotides outside the gene matches: 6. CDR3 sequence: CASSALGQDSNQPQHF. CDR3 bases: TGTGCCAGCAGTGCCCTCGGACAGGATAGCAATCAGCCCCAGCATTTT.

The chain employs TRBV5-1 and TRBJ2-3; tentative D call: TRBD2 (5 bases). The CDR3 contains 14 residues. Germline CDR1 reads SGHRS; CDR2 reads YFSETQ. V was cut by 0 bases and J by 8 bases, with 13 bases left in between. CDR3 DNA: TGCGCCAGCAGCTTGGATACCCCCGAGGGTACGCAGTATTTT. Protein: CASSLDTPEGTQYF.